The 21 T cell receptor beta chains given below trace back to one sample, sequenced in a study of T cell repertoires in cytomegalovirus infection (dated by TCRdb to about 2019). TCRdb lists the instrument as Illumina HiSeq 1500. TCRdb redid the processing of the public reads, applying fastp at Q25 and MiXCR, and retained in-frame beta chains. Rows merge per CDR3 protein into single entries with the most common DNA and genes. This sample lists roughly 49,000 distinct CDR3 sequences; over 20% were detected once. Roughly 90% of the sample rests with the top ten. What the treatment or condition label conveys for this sample: in vitro stimulation with specific CMV peptide epitopes to enrich CMV-specific T cells. Antigen specificity for these receptors is unknown. The source material was CD8+ T cells from cultured PBMCs, sampled from culture after CMV antigen stimulation. The receptors were sampled from a human donor in good health (CMV status not recorded). Some clones in this sample may be carry-over from other donors' samples.

This clonotype was recorded a few times. This chain joins TRBV7-6 and TRBJ1-2, with D perhaps matching TRBD1 (5 bases). Per germline, CDR1 SGHVS and CDR2 FNYEAQ. V was clipped by 0 bases and J by 8 bases, with 10 bases between them. The CDR3 is 13 amino acids. CDR3 in amino acids: CASSLAWGEGYTF. The CDR3 DNA follows: TGTGCCAGCAGCTTAGCCTGGGGGGAAGGCTACACCTTC.

The table lists this clonotype with many counts. The CDR3 DNA follows: TGTGCCAGCAGCTTTGGAAACAATGAGCAGTTCTTC. Amino acid sequence: CASSFGNNEQFF. The V and J genes are TRBV7-3 and TRBJ2-1; unclear D gene. CDR1 and CDR2 (germline): SGHTA, FQGTGA. This CDR3 has 12 amino acids. Between the trimmed V and J ends, which lost 3 bases and 5 bases, there was a span of 5 bases.

The chain carries TRBV27 and TRBJ1-2; D is unclear. Germline V gives CDR1 MNHEY, CDR2 SMNVEV (reference sequence). This CDR3 has 15 residues. V was clipped by 2 bases and J by 2 bases, with 12 bases between them. The DNA for the CDR3 is TGTGCCAGCAGTTTAGCTTCCTCGGGGAACTATGGCTACACCTTC. Translated, it gives CASSLASSGNYGYTF.

This clonotype has a handful of counts. The chain recombines TRBV11-2 with TRBJ2-2; no reliable D call. The length of the CDR3 is 15 residues. Trimming pared 7 bases from V and 1 base from J, leaving 13 bases between. Germline V gene data show CDR1 as SGHAT and CDR2 as FQNNGV. The CDR3 here is CASNPRAENTGELFF. The CDR3 coding sequence is TGTGCCAGCAACCCCCGGGCGGAGAACACCGGGGAGCTGTTTTTT.

The rearrangement joins TRBV7-3 to TRBJ2-6; D perhaps matches TRBD2 (6 bases). This CDR3 comprises 18 residues. V lost 3 bases and J lost 0, with 15 bases in between. The germline gives CDR1 SGHTA, CDR2 FQGTGA. The chain's CDR3 is CASSLNSGPSSGANVLTF. DNA for the CDR3: TGTGCCAGCAGCTTGAATAGCGGACCGAGCTCTGGGGCCAACGTCCTGACTTTC.

About this clonotype itself: This may arise from a read error, as a much more abundant clone is one base away. The CDR3 does not close with the conserved phenylalanine or tryptophan, likely indicating a read error. This chain's CDR3 is CASSYLGLEQFL. The CDR3 DNA sequence: TGTGCCAGCAGTTACCTTGGGCTTGAGCAGTTCTTG. The chain has TRBV6-2 or TRBV6-3 and TRBJ2-1, with no clear D. Germline V gene data show CDR1 as MNHEY and CDR2 as SVGEGT. The V and J ends lost 2 bases and 9 bases respectively, with 8 bases between them. CDR3 length equals 12 residues.

The table lists this clonotype with many counts. The rearrangement links TRBV6-5 to TRBJ1-1, with a weak D call TRBD1 (6 bases). Germline V gene data show CDR1 as MNHEY and CDR2 as SVGAGI. The CDR3 is 12 residues long. V was pared by 5 bases and J by 5 bases, with 9 bases between. Here the CDR3 reads CASSTGHTEAFF. CDR3 DNA sequence: TGTGCCAGCAGTACAGGGCATACTGAAGCTTTCTTT.

This clonotype has just a few counts. The genes are TRBV7-8 and TRBJ2-5; D not certain. The CDR3 length is 14 residues. Germline CDR1 SGHVS, CDR2 FQNEAQ. Between the trimmed V and J ends, which lost 0 bases and 5 bases, there was a span of 10 bases. Here the CDR3 DNA reads TGTGCCAGCAGCTTAGCGGCGTATGGGGAGACCCAGTACTTC. This gives the protein CASSLAAYGETQYF.

This clonotype was counted between two and nine times. This chain joins TRBV9 and TRBJ2-3; possibly TRBD1 for D (6 bases). This CDR3 spans 14 amino acids. CDR1 is SGDLS and CDR2 is YYNGEE in the germline V gene. Trimming shortened V by 0 bases and J by 3 bases, and 8 bases separated the two germline ends. CDR3 loop: CASSVGDTTDTQYF. The DNA of the CDR3 is TGTGCCAGCAGCGTAGGGGACACAACAGATACGCAGTATTTT.

This clonotype was counted a few times. The chain is built from TRBV7-7 and TRBJ1-4; D is possibly TRBD1 (5 bases). The CDR3 runs to 16 residues. V lost 4 bases and J 5 bases, leaving 17 bases between the germline ends. Per the germline V gene, CDR1 is SSHAT and CDR2 is FNYEAQ (reference sequence). The CDR3 sequence is CASSYPPWDLNEKLFF. DNA of the CDR3: TGTGCCAGCAGCTATCCCCCGTGGGACTTAAATGAAAAACTGTTTTTT.

There are a few counts of this clonotype. The chain carries TRBV9 and TRBJ2-6; D is perhaps TRBD1 (6 bases). Germline lookup yields CDR1 SGDLS and CDR2 YYNGEE. This CDR3 spans 15 amino acids. The V and J ends lost 3 bases and 4 bases respectively, with 11 bases between them. The CDR3: CASSAGARGANVLTF. As DNA, the CDR3 is TGTGCCAGCAGCGCAGGGGCGCGGGGGGCCAACGTCCTGACTTTC.

This clonotype occurred a few times. The chain recombines TRBV28 with TRBJ2-1, with 7 bases fitting TRBD1. J was trimmed by 7 bases and V by 8 bases; bases with no gene match: 8. CDR3 length: 13 residues. CDR1 is MDHEN, CDR2 SYDVKM, per germline. The CDR3 region has the DNA TGTGCCAGCTTTAGGACAGGAGGTAATGAGCAGTTCTTC. As protein: CASFRTGGNEQFF.

The rearrangement links TRBV7-8 to TRBJ1-2; D not certain. This CDR3 region has 13 residues. Germline V gives CDR1 SGHVS, CDR2 FQNEAQ. The V gene lost 5 bases and the J gene lost 3 bases, with 10 bases spanning the gap. The CDR3 loop is CASSPQDYYGYTF. CDR3 bases: TGTGCCAGCAGCCCGCAGGATTACTATGGCTACACCTTC.

This clonotype has just a few counts. The chain is built from TRBV7-8 and TRBJ2-7; either TRBD1 or TRBD2 may supply D (5 bases each). Looked up from germline, CDR1 is SGHVS and CDR2 is FQNEAQ. V was cut by 5 bases and J by 4 bases, with 18 bases left in between. The CDR3 runs 15 residues. The CDR3 DNA reads TGTGCCAGCAGCCCTGGGGCAGGAGGTTTTTACGAGCAGTACTTC. Translating it yields CASSPGAGGFYEQYF.

V usage is TRBV7-2 and J usage is TRBJ2-7, with 10 bases lining up with TRBD1. Per the germline V gene, CDR1 is SGHTA and CDR2 is FQGNSA. The junction had 5 bases not matched to a gene; V was cut back by 5 bases and J by 4 bases. The CDR3 length is 14 residues. The CDR3 here is CASSPGTGEYEQYF. CDR3 DNA sequence: TGTGCCAGCAGCCCCGGGACAGGGGAGTACGAGCAGTACTTC.

The chain carries TRBV7-8 and TRBJ2-3, with D unresolved. The CDR3 consists of 14 residues. The V gene lost 1 base and the J gene lost 0 bases, with 5 bases spanning the gap. Per the germline V gene, CDR1 is SGHVS and CDR2 is FQNEAQ. The CDR3 DNA reads as TGTGCCAGCAGCTTAGGCATTAGCACAGATACGCAGTATTTT. It yields the protein CASSLGISTDTQYF.

The chain employs TRBV20-1 and TRBJ1-3, with unresolved D. The CDR3 has 17 amino acids. V shed 1 base and J shed 0 bases, with 16 bases lying between them. Germline V gene sequence: CDR1 DFQATT, CDR2 SNEGSKA (reference sequence). Here the CDR3 DNA reads TGCAGTGCTAGAGTCGAGACGCCACCCATCTCTGGAAACACCATATATTTT. This encodes CSARVETPPISGNTIYF.

V usage is TRBV6-2 or TRBV6-3 and J usage is TRBJ2-7; the D is unclear. The V and J ends lost 0 bases and 7 bases respectively, with 13 bases between them. This CDR3 is 14 amino acids long. The germline CDR1 and CDR2 sequences are MNHEY and SVGEGT. In DNA, the CDR3 is TGTGCCAGCAGTTACTCGGGTAGACCTGGTGAGCAGTACTTC. Translation gives CASSYSGRPGEQYF.

This chain connects TRBV7-6 to TRBJ2-6, with D perhaps matching TRBD1 (5 bases). Germline V CDR1 and CDR2: SGHVS, FNYEAQ. V lost 1 base, J lost 4 bases, and 17 bases lay in between. The CDR3 is 18 residues long. The CDR3 loop reads CASSLGPAQGSGANVLTF. In DNA, the CDR3 is TGTGCCAGCAGCTTAGGGCCCGCCCAGGGTTCGGGGGCCAACGTCCTGACTTTC. Variable domain in full (rest from reference TRBV7-6 and TRBJ2-6): GAGVSQSPRYKVTKRGQDVALRCDPISGHVSLYWYRQALGQGPEFLTYFNYEAQQDKSGLPNDRFSAERPEGSISTLTIQRTEQRDSAMYRCASSLGPAQGSGANVLTFGAGSRLTVL.

The rearrangement links TRBV7-2 to TRBJ2-3; possible D gene TRBD1, 7 bases. V lost 5 bases and J 3 bases, leaving 18 bases between the germline ends. This CDR3 is 16 amino acids long. Per the germline V gene, CDR1 is SGHTA and CDR2 is FQGNSA. The DNA of the CDR3 is TGTGCCAGCAGCCAGGGGGGCAGGGGTTGGACAGATACGCAGTATTTT. It translates to CASSQGGRGWTDTQYF. Full variable domain (outside the CDR3, taken from reference TRBV7-2 and TRBJ2-3): GAGVSQSPSNKVTEKGKDVELRCDPISGHTALYWYRQSLGQGLEFLIYFQGNSAPDKSGLPSDRFSAERTGGSVSTLTIQRTQQEDSAVYLCASSQGGRGWTDTQYFGPGTRLTVL.

This clonotype has just a few counts. The CDR3 loop is CASSPRGGQGGTGELFF. The CDR3 DNA is TGTGCCAGCAGCCCCCGGGGAGGCCAGGGGGGCACCGGGGAGCTGTTTTTT. The V gene is TRBV3-1, the J gene TRBJ2-2, with a weak D call TRBD1 (7 bases). Germline V CDR1 and CDR2: LGHDT, YNNKEL (reference sequence). CDR3 size: 17 residues. V was clipped by 4 bases and J by 4 bases, with 19 bases between them.